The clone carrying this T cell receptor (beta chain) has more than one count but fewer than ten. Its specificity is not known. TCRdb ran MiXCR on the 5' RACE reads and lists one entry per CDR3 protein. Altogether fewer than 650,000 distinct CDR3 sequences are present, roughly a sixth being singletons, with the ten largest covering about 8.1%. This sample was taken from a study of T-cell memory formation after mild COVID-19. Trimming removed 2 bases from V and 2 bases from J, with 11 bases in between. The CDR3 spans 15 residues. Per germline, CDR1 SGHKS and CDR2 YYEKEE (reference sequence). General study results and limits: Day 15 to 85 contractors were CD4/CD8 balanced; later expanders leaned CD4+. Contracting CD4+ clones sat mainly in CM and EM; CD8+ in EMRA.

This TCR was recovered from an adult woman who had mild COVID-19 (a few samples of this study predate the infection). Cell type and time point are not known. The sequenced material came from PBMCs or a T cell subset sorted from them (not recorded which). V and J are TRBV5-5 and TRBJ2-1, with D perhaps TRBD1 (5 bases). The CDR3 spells CASSLLGVPYNEQFF. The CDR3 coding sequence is TGTGCCAGCAGCTTATTAGGGGTACCCTACAATGAGCAGTTCTTC.